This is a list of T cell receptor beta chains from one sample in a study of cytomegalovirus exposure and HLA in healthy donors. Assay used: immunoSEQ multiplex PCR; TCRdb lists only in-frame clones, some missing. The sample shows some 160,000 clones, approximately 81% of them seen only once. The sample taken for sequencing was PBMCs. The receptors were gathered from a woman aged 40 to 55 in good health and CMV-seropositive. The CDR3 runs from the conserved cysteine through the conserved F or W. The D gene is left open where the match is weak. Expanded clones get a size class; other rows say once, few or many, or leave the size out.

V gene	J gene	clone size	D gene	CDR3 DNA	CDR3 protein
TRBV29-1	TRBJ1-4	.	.	TGCAGCGTTGAAGTGCCTACAGGGTCAACTAATGAAAAACTGTTTTTT	CSVEVPTGSTNEKLFF
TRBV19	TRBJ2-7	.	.	TGTGCCAGTAGTATGGACTACCCCTACGAGCAGTACTTC	CASSMDYPYEQYF
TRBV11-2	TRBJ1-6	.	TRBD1	TGTGCCAGCAGCTTGACAGGGGGGAATTCACCCCTCCACTTT	CASSLTGGNSPLHF
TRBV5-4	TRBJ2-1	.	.	TGTGCCAGCAGCTTGCGGGCGGGGGAGCAGTTCTTC	CASSLRAGEQFF
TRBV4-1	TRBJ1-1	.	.	TGCGCCAGCAGCCTCCTAGGGGGGGGTGGGAACACTGAAGCTTTCTTT	CASSLLGGGGNTEAFF
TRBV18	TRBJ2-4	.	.	TGTGCCAGCTCGAGTTCCCGGGACATTCAGTACTTC	CASSSSRDIQYF
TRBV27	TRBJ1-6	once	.	TGTGCCAGCAGTTTATCTACCGGAGACAGGCGCGACTATAATTCACCCCTCCACTTT	CASSLSTGDRRDYNSPLHF
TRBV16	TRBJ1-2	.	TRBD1	TGTGCCAGCAGCCAATCCCGGACAGGGGGAAGCTATGGCTACACCTTC	CASSQSRTGGSYGYTF
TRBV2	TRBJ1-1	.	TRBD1	TGTGCCAGAATACGAAAAAAGTTGACAGGGTTGAACACTGAAGCTTTCTTT	CARIRKKLTGLNTEAFF
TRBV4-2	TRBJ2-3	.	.	TGTGCCAGCAGCCAACTTGGGACTGGCACAGATACGCAGTATTTT	CASSQLGTGTDTQYF
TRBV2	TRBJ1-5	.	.	TGTGCCAGCAGCTCCGGAAGGGGTACGGGTCAGCCCCAGCATTTT	CASSSGRGTGQPQHF
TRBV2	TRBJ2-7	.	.	TGTGCCAGCAGGGGGATTAGGGGCGCCCGGGGGGAGCAGTACTTC	CASRGIRGARGEQYF
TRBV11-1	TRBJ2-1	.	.	TGTGCCAGCAGCTTAGATCAGGGCCCCTCCTACAATGAGCAGTTCTTC	CASSLDQGPSYNEQFF
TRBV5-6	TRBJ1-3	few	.	TGTGCCAGCAGCCAAGGGGGTGTGGGGTCTGGAAACACCATATATTTT	CASSQGGVGSGNTIYF
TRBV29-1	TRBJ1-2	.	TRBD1	TGCAGCGTCGTCACAGGGGAAGGCTACACCTTC	CSVVTGEGYTF
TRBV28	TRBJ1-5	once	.	TGTGCCGGCAGGACAAATAATCAGCCCCAGCATTTT	CAGRTNNQPQHF
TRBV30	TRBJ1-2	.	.	TGTGCCTGTAATTGGGACTCCCCTAATTATGGCTACACCTTC	CACNWDSPNYGYTF
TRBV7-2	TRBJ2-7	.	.	TGTGCCAGCAGCCCTAGACCACCGGTAAACTACGAGCAGTACTTC	CASSPRPPVNYEQYF
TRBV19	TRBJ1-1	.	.	TGTGCCAGTAGTATTGGGGGGATGACTGAAGCTTTCTTT	CASSIGGMTEAFF
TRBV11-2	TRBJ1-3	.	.	TGTGCCAGCAGCTCTAGAGGAAACACCATATATTTT	CASSSRGNTIYF
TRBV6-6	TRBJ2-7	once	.	TGTGCCAGCAGTCAAACAGGGTCCCAAAGCTCCTACGAGCAGTACTTC	CASSQTGSQSSYEQYF
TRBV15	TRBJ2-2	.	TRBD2	TGTGCCACCAGCAGAGATCCCGCGGGAGCCGTTACCGGGGAGCTGTTTTTT	CATSRDPAGAVTGELFF